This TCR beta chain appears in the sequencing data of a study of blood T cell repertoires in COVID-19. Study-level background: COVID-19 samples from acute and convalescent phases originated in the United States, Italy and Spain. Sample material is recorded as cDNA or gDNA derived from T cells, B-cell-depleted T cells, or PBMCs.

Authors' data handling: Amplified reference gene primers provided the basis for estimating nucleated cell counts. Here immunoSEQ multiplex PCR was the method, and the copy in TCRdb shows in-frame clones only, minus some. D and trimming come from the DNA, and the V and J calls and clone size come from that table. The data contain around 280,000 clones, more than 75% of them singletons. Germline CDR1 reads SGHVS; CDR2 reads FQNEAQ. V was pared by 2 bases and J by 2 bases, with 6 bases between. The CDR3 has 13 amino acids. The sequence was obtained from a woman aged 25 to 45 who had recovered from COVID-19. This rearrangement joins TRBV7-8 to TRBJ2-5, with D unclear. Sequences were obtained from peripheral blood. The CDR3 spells CASSLIQQETQYF. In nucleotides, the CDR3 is TGTGCCAGCAGCTTAATCCAACAAGAGACCCAGTACTTC.